This T cell receptor (beta chain) was sequenced during a study of control samples from healthy donors and cancer patients. Some clones are missing from TCRdb's copy, which holds only in-frame ones; the method was immunoSEQ multiplex PCR. The data contain some 80,000 clones, around 92% of them singletons. Trimming stripped 7 bases from V and 7 bases from J, with 22 bases between. The CDR3 is made up of 15 amino acids. The germline V gene encodes CDR1 MNHEY and CDR2 SMNVEV (reference sequence). This clonotype originated in a man in his fifties in good health. The genes are TRBV27 and TRBJ1-2, with D unresolved. Sequenced sample: blood. CDR3 coding DNA: TGTGCCAGCACCTTGTCTGCGGAAGGGCACTGTGGCTACACCTTC. This translates into CASTLSAEGHCGYTF.